Sequencing of this TCR beta chain was carried out in a study of T cell responses to AZD1222 COVID-19 vaccine. The CDR3 length is 15 residues. The V and J ends lost 2 bases and 3 bases respectively, with 11 bases between them. Germline CDR1 and CDR2: LNHDA and SQIVND (reference sequence). This table comes from immunoSEQ multiplex PCR, and its TCRdb copy is limited to in-frame clones, with some not included. The table shows tens of thousands of clones, with about 88% occurring only once. The sequence derives from an adult in good health. The rearrangement links TRBV19 to TRBJ1-3, with D possibly TRBD1 on 6 matching bases. The source material was peripheral blood, sampled on day 0 of AZD1222 vaccination. This CDR3 reads CASSIQGIGGNTIYF. DNA for the CDR3: TGTGCCAGTAGTATACAGGGGATAGGTGGAAACACCATATATTTT.